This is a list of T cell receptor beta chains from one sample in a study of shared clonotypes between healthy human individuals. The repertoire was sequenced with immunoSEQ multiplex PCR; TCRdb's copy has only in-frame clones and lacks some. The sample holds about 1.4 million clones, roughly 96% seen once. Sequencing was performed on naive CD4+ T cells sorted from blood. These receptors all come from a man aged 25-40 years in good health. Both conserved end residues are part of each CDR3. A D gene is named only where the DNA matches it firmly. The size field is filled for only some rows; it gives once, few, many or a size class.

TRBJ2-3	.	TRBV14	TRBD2	CASRTSGSGTETQYF	TGTGCCAGCAGGACTAGCGGGAGCGGAACGGAGACGCAGTATTTT
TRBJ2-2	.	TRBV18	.	CASSPLGGRDGELFF	TGTGCCAGCTCACCTCTCGGCGGCAGGGACGGGGAGCTGTTTTTT
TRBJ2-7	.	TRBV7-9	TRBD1	CASSSDRDRPYEQYF	TGTGCCAGCAGCTCAGACCGGGACAGGCCCTACGAGCAGTACTTC
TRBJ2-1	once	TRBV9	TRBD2	CASSVGGLSSEQFF	TGTGCCAGCAGCGTAGGGGGACTATCAAGTGAGCAGTTCTTC
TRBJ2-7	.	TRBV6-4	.	CASSPGPLGSYEQYF	TGTGCCAGCAGTCCCGGGCCTCTAGGCTCCTACGAGCAGTACTTC
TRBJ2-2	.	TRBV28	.	CASSLLTDTGELFF	TGTGCCAGCAGTTTATTAACAGACACCGGGGAGCTGTTTTTT
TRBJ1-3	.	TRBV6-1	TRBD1	CASSETGTAGNTIYF	TGTGCCAGCAGTGAAACCGGGACAGCTGGAAACACCATATATTTT
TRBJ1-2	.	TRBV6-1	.	CASSDLALYGYTF	TGTGCCAGCAGTGATTTGGCACTTTATGGCTACACCTTC
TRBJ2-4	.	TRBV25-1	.	CASSELSGTKNIQYF	TGTGCCAGCAGTGAATTATCGGGGACCAAAAACATTCAGTACTTC
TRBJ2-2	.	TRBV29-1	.	CSVGRGMGGTGELFF	TGCAGCGTTGGGAGAGGGATGGGGGGCACCGGGGAGCTGTTTTTT
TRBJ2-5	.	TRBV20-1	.	CSASVQETQYF	TGCAGTGCTAGTGTACAAGAGACCCAGTACTTC
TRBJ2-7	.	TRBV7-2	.	CASSLVDGIYEQYF	TGTGCCAGCAGCTTAGTGGACGGAATATACGAGCAGTACTTC
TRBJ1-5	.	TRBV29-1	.	CSVVETGWNQPQHF	TGCAGCGTTGTTGAAACAGGGTGGAATCAGCCCCAGCATTTT
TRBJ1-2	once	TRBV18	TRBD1	CASITIPLTGQSYGYTF	TGTGCCAGCATCACCATACCGCTTACGGGACAGAGCTATGGCTACACCTTC
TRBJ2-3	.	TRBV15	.	CATSTGRSADTQYF	TGTGCCACCAGCACCGGTCGGAGCGCAGATACGCAGTATTTT
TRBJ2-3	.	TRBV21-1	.	CASSKGRFPQGTDTQYF	TGTGCCAGCAGCAAAGGAAGGTTTCCACAGGGCACAGATACGCAGTATTTT
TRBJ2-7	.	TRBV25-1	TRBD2	CASGAGGLDEQYF	TGTGCCAGCGGGGCGGGAGGGCTAGACGAGCAGTACTTC
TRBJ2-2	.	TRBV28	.	CASSFGNTGELFF	TGTGCCAGCAGTTTTGGGAACACCGGGGAGCTGTTTTTT
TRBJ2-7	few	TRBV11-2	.	CASEDRSYEQYF	TGTGCCAGCGAGGACAGATCCTACGAGCAGTACTTC
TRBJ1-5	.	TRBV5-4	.	CASSLAGGGQPQHF	TGTGCCAGCAGCTTGGCGGGGGGAGGTCAGCCCCAGCATTTT
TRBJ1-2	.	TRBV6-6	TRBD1	CASSYTGDYGYTF	TGTGCCAGCAGTTATACAGGGGACTATGGCTACACCTTC
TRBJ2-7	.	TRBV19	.	CASSANTGPEQYF	TGTGCCAGTAGTGCAAATACAGGCCCCGAGCAGTACTTC
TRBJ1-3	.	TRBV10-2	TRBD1	CASSENVGTASGNTIYF	TGCGCCAGCAGTGAGAATGTCGGGACAGCCTCTGGAAACACCATATATTTT
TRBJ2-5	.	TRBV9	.	CASSPGPRVETQYF	TGTGCCAGCAGCCCAGGGCCCCGGGTGGAGACCCAGTACTTC
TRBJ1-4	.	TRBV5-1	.	CASSLGSAGNEKLFF	TGCGCCAGCAGCTTGGGGTCGGCAGGGAACGAAAAACTGTTTTTT
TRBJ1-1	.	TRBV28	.	CASSPPGHEAFF	TGTGCCAGCAGTCCACCCGGACATGAAGCTTTCTTT
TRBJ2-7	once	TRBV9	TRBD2	CASSRASGYEQYF	TGTGCCAGCAGCCGAGCTAGCGGTTACGAGCAGTACTTC
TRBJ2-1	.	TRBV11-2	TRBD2	CASSFLSGGYNEQFF	TGTGCCAGCAGCTTTCTATCGGGAGGGTACAATGAGCAGTTCTTC
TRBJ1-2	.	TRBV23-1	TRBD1	CASSRYRGLPLRYGYTF	TGCGCCAGCAGTCGTTACAGGGGACTTCCCCTACGCTATGGCTACACCTTC
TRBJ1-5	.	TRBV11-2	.	CASSLDPDRRQPQHF	TGTGCCAGCAGCTTAGATCCGGACAGAAGGCAGCCCCAGCATTTT
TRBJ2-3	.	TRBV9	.	CASSVVDTQYF	TGTGCCAGCAGCGTTGTGGATACGCAGTATTTT
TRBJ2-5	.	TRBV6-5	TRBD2	CASGTVAGIQETQYF	TGTGCCAGCGGCACTGTAGCGGGGATACAAGAGACCCAGTACTTC